The next 30 T cell receptor beta chains were all read from a single sample in a study of T cell changes during pregnancy in multiple sclerosis. The table came from immunoSEQ multiplex PCR; TCRdb's copy has only in-frame clones and leaves some out. Found here are some 20,000 clones, 88% of them singletons; the top ten hold about 1.3%. Sequencing was performed on CD4+ T cells from peripheral blood mononuclear cells, taken in the first trimester of pregnancy. All receptors come from a female donor in good health, enrolled as a control in a pregnancy study.

This clone was seen once. The chain combines TRBV13 with TRBJ1-2, with 10 bases that match TRBD1. Germline V gene data show CDR1 as PRHDT and CDR2 as FYEKMQ (reference sequence). The CDR3 extends over 14 amino acids. After removal of 5 bases from V and 7 bases from J, the junction contained 7 bases not matched to a gene. CDR3 DNA: TGTGCCAGCAGCCCGAAGACAGGGGGCCTTGGCTACACCTTC. Translation: CASSPKTGGLGYTF.

The chain has TRBV19 and TRBJ2-1, with 9 nucleotides matching TRBD2. This CDR3 is built from 17 residues. Per germline, CDR1 LNHDA and CDR2 SQIVND (reference sequence). V was pared by 4 bases and J by 0 bases, with 7 bases of the junction left unmatched. The CDR3 DNA is TGTGCCAGTAGTAGGGTTCTAGCGGGAATCTCCTACAATGAGCAGTTCTTC. This codes for CASSRVLAGISYNEQFF.

The chain employs TRBV7-9 and TRBJ1-3; 8 bases line up with TRBD1. The germline V gene has CDR1 SEHNR and CDR2 FQNEAQ (reference sequence). V dropped 5 bases and J dropped 4; count of bases not matched to a gene: 7. The CDR3 consists of 15 residues. Here the CDR3 DNA reads TGTGCCAGCAGCCAGGACAGGGCAAACGGAAACACCATATATTTT. Translated: CASSQDRANGNTIYF.

This chain links TRBV9 with TRBJ2-1; D not certain. V lost 3 bases and J lost 0, with 7 bases in between. Germline V gene lookup returns CDR1 SGDLS and CDR2 YYNGEE. This CDR3 has 14 residues. Here the CDR3 reads CASSARGSYNEQFF. The CDR3 region has the DNA TGTGCCAGCAGCGCGCGCGGCTCCTACAATGAGCAGTTCTTC.

J is TRBJ1-6 and V is TRBV2, with TRBD1 identical over 7 bases. The CDR3 totals 13 residues. From germline, CDR1 is SNHLY and CDR2 FYNNEI. The ends lost 3 bases at V and 12 bases at J; junction bases unmatched: 5. As DNA, the CDR3 is TGTGCCAGCAGTGACGGACAGGCATTACCCCTCCACTTT. Its translation: CASSDGQALPLHF.

CDR3 nucleotide sequence: TGTGCCAGCAGCTTCAGGTTGGACAATGAGCAGTTCTTC. It encodes CASSFRLDNEQFF. The rearrangement joins TRBV5-4 to TRBJ2-1; no definite D call. Germline CDR1 SGHNT, CDR2 YYREEE (reference sequence). Trimming removed 2 bases at V and 5 bases at J, with 8 bases between. The CDR3 covers 13 residues.

Comment on this clone: One junction end does not reproduce the germline sequence, and a read error may be involved. The genes are TRBV7-7 and TRBJ2-1; D is possibly TRBD2 (7 bases). The CDR3 has 14 amino acids. Per germline, CDR1 SSHAT and CDR2 FNYEAQ (reference sequence). CDR3 in amino acids: CASSLDGGLGEQFF. The CDR3 DNA reads TGTGCTAGCAGCTTAGACGGGGGGCTGGGTGAGCAGTTCTTC. The full variable domain, its missing parts supplied by reference TRBV7-7 and TRBJ2-1, is GAGVSQSPRYKVTKRGQDVTLRCDPISSHATLYWYQQALGQGPEFLTYFNYEAQPDKSGLPSDRFSAERPEGSISTLTIQRTEQRDSAMYRCASSLDGGLGEQFFGPGTRLTVL.

The chain carries TRBV25-1 and TRBJ2-1; D gene uncertain. Trimming shortened V by 4 bases and J by 4 bases, and 11 bases separated the two germline ends. The CDR3 sequence is 14 residues long. The germline gives CDR1 MGHDK, CDR2 SYGVNS. In DNA form, the CDR3 reads TGTGCCAGCAGTGGGCTTCGGGTATACAATGAGCAGTTCTTC. It is translated as CASSGLRVYNEQFF.

This clone was counted a few times. This chain connects TRBV6-5 to TRBJ1-1, with D tentatively TRBD1 (5 bases). The germline CDR1 and CDR2 sequences are MNHEY and SVGAGI. The CDR3 has 16 amino acids. Trimming took 0 bases from V and 5 from J, leaving 16 bases between them. The CDR3 DNA reads as TGTGCCAGCAGTTACTCAGGGCCAGGGTCGGATACTGAAGCTTTCTTT. This translates into CASSYSGPGSDTEAFF.

The chain joins TRBV19 to TRBJ2-7; TRBD2 matches 7 bases. Germline V CDR1 and CDR2: LNHDA, SQIVND (reference sequence). The CDR3 is 15 amino acids. The trim removed 7 bases at V and 3 bases at J, leaving 12 bases unmatched. As DNA, the CDR3 is TGTGCCAGTAAAGTCGGGGCTAGCGGATACTACGAGCAGTACTTC. Amino acids: CASKVGASGYYEQYF.

V usage is TRBV27 and J usage is TRBJ2-2, with 8 bases matching TRBD1. The J segment lost 2 bases and the V segment lost 8 bases, leaving 7 bases of the junction unmatched. The CDR3 is made up of 15 amino acids. Looked up from germline, CDR1 is MNHEY and CDR2 is SMNVEV (reference sequence). Here the CDR3 DNA reads TGTGCCAGCGCGAGGGACAGGCCAAACACCGGGGAGCTGTTTTTT. The encoded protein is CASARDRPNTGELFF.

The chain carries TRBV6-5 and TRBJ2-5; D uncertain. Germline CDR1 and CDR2: MNHEY and SVGAGI. The CDR3 loop spans 12 amino acids. V was shortened by 0 bases and J by 5 bases, with 4 bases between the two germline ends. The CDR3 DNA reads as TGTGCCAGCAGTTACTCGAGGGAGACCCAGTACTTC. This gives the protein CASSYSRETQYF.

The chain joins TRBV19 to TRBJ2-7, with D uncertain. The CDR3 covers 13 residues. Trimming cost V 3 bases and J 3 bases, with 9 bases left between them. CDR1 LNHDA and CDR2 SQIVND come from the germline V gene (reference sequence). CDR3 sequence: CASSIAQDYEQYF. The DNA for the CDR3 is TGTGCCAGTAGTATCGCCCAGGACTACGAGCAGTACTTC.

This clone was observed a handful of times. The chain recombines TRBV19 with TRBJ1-2; D is unresolved. V lost 5 bases and J 8 bases, leaving 15 bases between the germline ends. Germline CDR1 and CDR2: LNHDA and SQIVND (reference sequence). The CDR3 runs 13 residues. The CDR3 here is CASSPLGRGGYTF. The CDR3 DNA reads TGTGCCAGTAGTCCCCTTGGGCGTGGCGGCTACACCTTC.

The chain uses TRBV30 and TRBJ1-2, with D possibly being TRBD1 (6 bases). Germline assignment: CDR1 GTSNPN and CDR2 SVGIG (reference sequence). The CDR3 runs to 13 residues. The V gene lost 3 bases and the J gene lost 5 bases, with 13 bases spanning the gap. The CDR3 loop is CAWRGGGWYGYTF. The CDR3, as DNA: TGTGCCTGGAGAGGGGGGGGGTGGTATGGCTACACCTTC.

V gene TRBV5-1 combines with J gene TRBJ2-1, with D perhaps TRBD2 (7 bases). Germline values: CDR1 SGHRS, CDR2 YFSETQ. Between the trimmed V and J ends, which lost 4 bases and 3 bases, there was a span of 11 bases. CDR3 length: 14 amino acids. CDR3 coding DNA: TGCGCCAGCAGCCTAGGGGGGGTCTACAATGAGCAGTTCTTC. This gives the protein CASSLGGVYNEQFF.

The chain links TRBV12-5 to TRBJ2-1; perhaps TRBD2 as D (6 bases). Germline V gene data show CDR1 as LGHNT and CDR2 as FRNRAP. Trimming left V 1 base short and J 4 bases short, with 11 bases between. The CDR3 extends over 15 amino acids. The CDR3 protein is CASGLGGRSYNEQFF. The CDR3 region has the DNA TGTGCTAGTGGTTTGGGTGGGAGGTCTTACAATGAGCAGTTCTTC.

The V and J genes are TRBV5-1 and TRBJ2-5; TRBD2 matches 10 bases. Germline trimming cut 4 bases from V and 3 bases from J; bases unmatched to any gene: 6. In germline, CDR1 is SGHRS, CDR2 YFSETQ. CDR3 length: 15 amino acids. CDR3 in DNA: TGCGCCAGCAGCGGCGGAACTAGCGGGAAAGAGACCCAGTACTTC. This sequence encodes CASSGGTSGKETQYF.

This chain connects TRBV9 to TRBJ2-5; D is perhaps TRBD2 (7 bases). Germline V gene data show CDR1 as SGDLS and CDR2 as YYNGEE. Trimming removed 1 base from V and 5 bases from J, with 15 bases in between. The CDR3 is made up of 15 amino acids. CDR3 protein: CASSVSGGAVETQYF. Here the CDR3 DNA reads TGTGCCAGCAGCGTAAGTGGGGGGGCCGTGGAGACCCAGTACTTC.

The J gene is TRBJ1-2, the V gene TRBV19, with D possibly TRBD1 on 6 matching bases. Germline-derived CDR1 and CDR2 are LNHDA and SQIVND (reference sequence). CDR3 length: 12 residues. V lost 10 bases and J lost 2, with 11 bases in between. For the CDR3, the DNA is TGTGCCACCGGACAGCAAAACTATGGCTACACCTTC. Protein: CATGQQNYGYTF.

The sample holds a few counts of this clone. V gene TRBV7-6 combines with J gene TRBJ2-5; D is undetermined. This CDR3 spans 14 amino acids. The V and J ends lost 5 bases and 1 base respectively, with 11 bases between them. Germline lookup yields CDR1 SGHVS and CDR2 FNYEAQ. As DNA, the CDR3 is TGTGCCAGCAGCCTGCTGGTCGGCCAAGAGACCCAGTACTTC. Translation: CASSLLVGQETQYF.

The chain combines TRBV11-3 with TRBJ2-5; tentative D call: TRBD1 (5 bases). V was clipped by 0 bases and J by 7 bases, with 9 bases between them. Germline V gene sequence: CDR1 SGHNT, CDR2 YENEEA. The CDR3 has 13 residues. CDR3 nucleotide sequence: TGTGCCAGCAGCTTAGAGGGGCAGGGGACCCAGTACTTC. It is translated as CASSLEGQGTQYF.

The gene calls are TRBV7-6 and TRBJ2-1; 15 nucleotides match TRBD2. V trimming: 4 bases; J trimming: 1 base; junction bases outside the gene matches: 2. CDR3 size: 17 residues. Germline CDR1 and CDR2: SGHVS and FNYEAQ. The CDR3 reads CASSWGLAGGSYNEQFF. The DNA for the CDR3 is TGTGCCAGCAGCTGGGGACTAGCGGGGGGATCCTACAATGAGCAGTTCTTC.

The J gene is TRBJ1-1, the V gene TRBV7-9; D remains ambiguous. This CDR3 has 13 amino acids. Germline loops: CDR1 SEHNR, CDR2 FQNEAQ (reference sequence). V lost 5 bases to trimming and J lost 0 bases, with 7 bases between them. The CDR3 DNA sequence: TGTGCCAGCAGCCGCGGGGTGAACACTGAAGCTTTCTTT. As protein: CASSRGVNTEAFF.

The chain recombines TRBV29-1 with TRBJ1-1, with a tentative D call TRBD1 (6 bases). The CDR3 has 13 residues. In germline, CDR1 is SQVTM, CDR2 ANQGSEA. Trimming stripped 4 bases from V and 5 bases from J, with 14 bases between. The CDR3 bases are TGCAGCGTTGGAGGGGGACGTTGGACTGAAGCTTTCTTT. It yields the protein CSVGGGRWTEAFF.

The V call is TRBV5-8, the J call TRBJ1-5, with TRBD1 identical over 12 bases. This CDR3 is built from 19 residues. V dropped 4 bases and J dropped 2; count of bases not matched to a gene: 13. The germline V gene has CDR1 SGHTS and CDR2 YDEGEE. The CDR3 loop is CASSTGQGASVVGNQPQHF. The CDR3 region has the DNA TGTGCCAGCAGCACGGGACAGGGGGCATCAGTAGTGGGCAATCAGCCCCAGCATTTT.

In nucleotides, the CDR3 is TGTGCCAGCAGCCGCCTGGGGCTTTCCAACACCGGGGAGCTGTTTTTT. This sequence encodes CASSRLGLSNTGELFF. The gene calls are TRBV5-6 and TRBJ2-2; D might be TRBD1 (5 bases). Germline CDR1 SGHDT, CDR2 YYEEEE. This CDR3 spans 16 amino acids. V was clipped by 4 bases and J by 2 bases, with 15 bases between them.

The J gene is TRBJ2-7, the V gene TRBV19, with 10 nucleotides matching TRBD2. The CDR3 loop spans 15 amino acids. J lost 6 bases, V lost 4 bases, and 9 bases had no gene match. Germline V CDR1 and CDR2: LNHDA, SQIVND (reference sequence). CDR3 nucleotides: TGTGCCAGTAGTAGAGTAGGGCTAGCGGGAGTCGAGCAGTACTTC. Protein sequence: CASSRVGLAGVEQYF.

This chain joins TRBV30 and TRBJ2-3, with 7 bases matching TRBD2. V lost 6 bases to trimming and J lost 5 bases; unmatched junction nucleotides: 20. CDR3 length: 17 amino acids. Germline CDR1 GTSNPN, CDR2 SVGIG (reference sequence). The CDR3 sequence: CACPLSGAGARVDTQYF. CDR3 DNA sequence: TGTGCCTGCCCCCTTTCGGGTGCGGGAGCCCGGGTAGATACGCAGTATTTT.

The chain uses TRBV27 and TRBJ1-1, with D maybe TRBD1 (5 bases). The length of the CDR3 is 15 residues. The V and J ends lost 4 bases and 0 bases respectively, with 12 bases between them. CDR1 and CDR2 from the germline V gene are MNHEY and SMNVEV (reference sequence). The CDR3 sequence is CASSYTDKVNTEAFF. DNA of the CDR3: TGTGCCAGCAGTTACACGGACAAAGTGAACACTGAAGCTTTCTTT.